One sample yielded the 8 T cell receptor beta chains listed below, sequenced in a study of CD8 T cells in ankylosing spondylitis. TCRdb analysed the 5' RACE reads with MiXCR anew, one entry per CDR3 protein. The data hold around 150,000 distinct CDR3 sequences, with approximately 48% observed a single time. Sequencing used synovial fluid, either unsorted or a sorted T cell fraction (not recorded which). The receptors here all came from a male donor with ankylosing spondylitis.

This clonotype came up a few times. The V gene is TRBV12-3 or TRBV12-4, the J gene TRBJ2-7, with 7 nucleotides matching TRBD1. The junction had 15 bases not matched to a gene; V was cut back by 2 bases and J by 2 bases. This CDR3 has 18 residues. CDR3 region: CASSLTQGELPLTYEQYF. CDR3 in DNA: TGTGCCAGCAGTTTAACGCAGGGGGAACTGCCGCTTACCTACGAGCAGTACTTC.

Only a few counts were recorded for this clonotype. CDR3 DNA: TGTGCCACCAGCACAGCCGGGACAGGGTTTGGTGAAAAACTGTTTTTT. Residues: CATSTAGTGFGEKLFF. J is TRBJ1-4 and V is TRBV15, with 9 bases matching TRBD1. V was pared by 4 bases and J by 7 bases, with 10 bases of the junction left unmatched. The CDR3 covers 16 residues. CDR1 and CDR2 (germline): LNHNV, YYDKDF (reference sequence).

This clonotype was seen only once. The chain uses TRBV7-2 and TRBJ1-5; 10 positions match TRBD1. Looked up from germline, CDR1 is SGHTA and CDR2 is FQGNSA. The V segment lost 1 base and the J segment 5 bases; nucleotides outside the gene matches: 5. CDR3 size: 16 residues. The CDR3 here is CASSLVWDRGHQPQHF. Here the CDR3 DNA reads TGTGCCAGCAGCTTAGTATGGGACAGGGGCCATCAGCCCCAGCATTTT.

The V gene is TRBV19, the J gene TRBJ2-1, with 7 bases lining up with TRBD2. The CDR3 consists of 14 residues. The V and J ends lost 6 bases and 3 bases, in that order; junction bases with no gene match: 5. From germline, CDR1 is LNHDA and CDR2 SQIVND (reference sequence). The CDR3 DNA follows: TGTGCCAGTAGAGTCGGGGGGATCTACAATGAGCAGTTCTTC. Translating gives CASRVGGIYNEQFF.

This chain's CDR3 is CASSLAVLAGAPNTGELFF. CDR3 DNA sequence: TGCGCCAGCAGCTTGGCTGTACTAGCGGGGGCGCCCAACACCGGGGAGCTGTTTTTT. J is TRBJ2-2 and V is TRBV5-1, with 11 positions matching TRBD2. The CDR3 loop spans 19 amino acids. Germline trimming cut 0 bases from V and 2 bases from J; bases unmatched to any gene: 9. The germline V gene has CDR1 SGHRS and CDR2 YFSETQ.

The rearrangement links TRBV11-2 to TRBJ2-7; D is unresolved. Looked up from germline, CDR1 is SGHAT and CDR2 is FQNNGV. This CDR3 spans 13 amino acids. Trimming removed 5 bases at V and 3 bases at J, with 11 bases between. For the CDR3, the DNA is TGTGCCAGCAGCGGAGACTTGCACTACGAGCAGTACTTC. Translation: CASSGDLHYEQYF.

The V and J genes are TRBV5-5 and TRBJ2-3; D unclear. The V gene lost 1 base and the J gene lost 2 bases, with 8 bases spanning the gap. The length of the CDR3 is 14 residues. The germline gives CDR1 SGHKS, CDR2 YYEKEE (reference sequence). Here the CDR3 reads CASSLRRYTDTQYF. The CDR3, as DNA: TGTGCCAGCAGCTTGAGGCGGTACACAGATACGCAGTATTTT. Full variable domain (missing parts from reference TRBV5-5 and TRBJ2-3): DAGVTQSPTHLIKTRGQQVTLRCSPISGHKSVSWYQQVLGQGPQFIFQYYEKEERGRGNFPDRFSARQFPNYSSELNVNALLLGDSALYLCASSLRRYTDTQYFGPGTRLTVL.

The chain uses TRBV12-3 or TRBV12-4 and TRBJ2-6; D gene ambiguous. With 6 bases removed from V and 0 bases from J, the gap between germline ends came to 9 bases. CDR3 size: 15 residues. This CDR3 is CASRDGDSGANVLTF. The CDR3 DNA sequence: TGTGCCAGCAGGGATGGTGACTCTGGGGCCAACGTCCTGACTTTC.